One and the same sample provided the 26 T cell receptor beta chains below, sequenced in a study of cytomegalovirus exposure and HLA in healthy donors. In the PCR, 60 Vbeta and 13 Jbeta primers were used. Data came from immunoSEQ multiplex PCR; TCRdb stores just in-frame clones and leaves some out. The sample has about 180,000 clones, almost 80% seen once. Sequenced material: PBMCs. The receptors were gathered from a man aged 40-55 years in good health and CMV-seropositive.

This clone was detected once. V and J are TRBV5-6 and TRBJ2-7; TRBD1 might be the D (5 bases). V gave up 4 bases and J gave up 3 bases, with 8 bases separating them. Looked up from germline, CDR1 is SGHDT and CDR2 is YYEEEE. The CDR3 spans 12 residues. The CDR3 sequence is CASSRQSYEQYF. CDR3 in DNA: TGTGCCAGCAGCCGACAGAGCTACGAGCAGTACTTC.

The chain is built from TRBV30 and TRBJ2-3, with TRBD2 matching 7 bases. Trimming removed 0 bases from V and 6 bases from J; junction bases left unmatched: 18. Germline values: CDR1 GTSNPN, CDR2 SVGIG (reference sequence). The CDR3 spans 18 residues. This CDR3 is CAWSVTPDYGGSRDTQYF. Here the CDR3 DNA reads TGTGCCTGGAGTGTAACCCCGGACTATGGCGGGAGTAGGGATACGCAGTATTTT. Full variable domain (rest looked up from reference TRBV30 and TRBJ2-3): SQTIHQWPATLVQPVGSPLSLECTVEGTSNPNLYWYRQAAGRGLQLLFYSVGIGQISSEVPQNLSASRPQDRQFILSSKKLLLSDSGFYLCAWSVTPDYGGSRDTQYFGPGTRLTVL.

The chain uses TRBV6-5 and TRBJ2-1; 14 bases are a match to TRBD2. The CDR3 length is 15 residues. Germline V gene lookup returns CDR1 MNHEY and CDR2 SVGAGI. Trimming took 6 bases from V and 8 from J; bases not matched to a gene: 6. The CDR3 sequence: CASSPTSGRAHEQFF. CDR3 bases: TGTGCCAGCAGCCCGACTAGCGGGAGGGCCCATGAGCAGTTCTTC.

In the case of this clone: Other nucleotide sequences from this sample produce the same CDR3. This rearrangement joins TRBV9 to TRBJ1-1; unclear D gene. The CDR3 loop spans 14 amino acids. V gave up 0 bases and J gave up 5 bases, with 11 bases separating them. Germline CDR1 SGDLS, CDR2 YYNGEE. The CDR3 sequence: CASSVEGRRTEAFF. The CDR3 coding sequence is TGTGCCAGCAGCGTAGAAGGGAGGCGAACTGAAGCTTTCTTT. Full variable domain (remainder filled in from reference TRBV9 and TRBJ1-1): DSGVTQTPKHLITATGQRVTLRCSPRSGDLSVYWYQQSLDQGLQFLIQYYNGEERAKGNILERFSAQQFPDLHSELNLSSLELGDSALYFCASSVEGRRTEAFFGQGTRLTVV.

This clone was picked up a small number of times. The chain uses TRBV18 and TRBJ2-7; TRBD2 agrees at 7 bases. Germline trimming cut 4 bases from V and 0 bases from J; bases unmatched to any gene: 9. Germline values: CDR1 KGHSH, CDR2 LQKENI. The CDR3 is 16 residues long. CDR3: CASSHPDTSASYEQYF. In DNA form, the CDR3 reads TGTGCCAGCTCACACCCGGACACTAGCGCCTCCTACGAGCAGTACTTC.

The chain employs TRBV5-5 and TRBJ2-6; D not resolved. Deletions cut 5 bases from V and 8 bases from J, with 17 bases between. This CDR3 has 15 amino acids. Germline V gene data show CDR1 as SGHKS and CDR2 as YYEKEE (reference sequence). The CDR3 here is CASRVGSTVSNVLTF. The CDR3 bases are TGTGCCAGCAGGGTTGGAAGTACAGTTTCCAACGTCCTGACTTTC.

The chain combines TRBV28 with TRBJ1-2, with a possible D match to TRBD1 (5 bases). Deletions cut 7 bases from V and 5 bases from J, with 14 bases between. In germline, CDR1 is MDHEN, CDR2 SYDVKM. CDR3 size: 13 residues. The CDR3 region has the DNA TGTGCCAGCATGGGCAGGGTCTTTTATGGCTACACCTTC. Amino acid sequence: CASMGRVFYGYTF.

The chain couples TRBV27 to TRBJ2-1, with D maybe TRBD2 (5 bases). CDR1 MNHEY and CDR2 SMNVEV come from the germline V gene (reference sequence). The CDR3 is 14 residues long. V dropped 2 bases and J dropped 8 bases, with 13 bases sitting between them. DNA of the CDR3: TGTGCCAGCAGTTTAACTGACTATTCACATGAGCAGTTCTTC. Encoded protein: CASSLTDYSHEQFF.

The genes are TRBV19 and TRBJ1-2, with D maybe TRBD1 (6 bases). Trimming left V 4 bases short and J 5 bases short, with 14 bases between. Germline V gene data show CDR1 as LNHDA and CDR2 as SQIVND (reference sequence). The length of the CDR3 is 14 residues. This CDR3 is CASSKQGGGYGYTF. CDR3 nucleotides: TGTGCCAGTAGTAAACAGGGTGGAGGTTATGGCTACACCTTC.

Details on this clone: Other DNA sequences in the sample encode the same CDR3. The CDR3 loop reads CASSIAGGPYEQYF. The CDR3, as DNA: TGTGCCAGTAGTATAGCGGGAGGGCCCTACGAGCAGTACTTC. V and J are TRBV19 and TRBJ2-7; 8 bases match TRBD2. This CDR3 comprises 14 residues. Looked up from germline, CDR1 is LNHDA and CDR2 is SQIVND (reference sequence). Trimming at V came to 1 base and at J to 2 bases, leaving 1 base not matched to a gene.

The chain recombines TRBV28 with TRBJ1-2; D gene ambiguous. The CDR3 runs to 12 residues. V lost 5 bases and J lost 5, with 9 bases in between. CDR1 MDHEN and CDR2 SYDVKM come from the germline V gene. This CDR3 reads CASSPALYGYTF. The CDR3 DNA reads TGTGCCAGCAGTCCCGCACTATATGGCTACACCTTC.

The chain recombines TRBV6-1 with TRBJ2-1; 7 bases agree with TRBD1. Germline trimming cut 6 bases from V and 5 bases from J; bases unmatched to any gene: 10. The CDR3 loop spans 15 amino acids. Germline CDR1 is MNHNS and CDR2 is SASEGT. This CDR3 reads CASSLMRGRNNEQFF. The CDR3 nucleotides are TGTGCCAGCAGCCTGATGAGGGGGCGCAACAATGAGCAGTTCTTC.

This sequence joins TRBV6-5 and TRBJ2-7; possibly TRBD2 for D (7 bases). The germline V gene has CDR1 MNHEY and CDR2 SVGAGI. V was trimmed by 2 bases and J by 2 bases, leaving 16 bases between them. The CDR3 contains 16 residues. The CDR3 nucleotides are TGTGCCAGCAGTTACGGGGGGGCTAGAGGGACCTACGAGCAGTACTTC. Translating it yields CASSYGGARGTYEQYF.

The chain couples TRBV5-1 to TRBJ2-1; 12 nucleotides agree with TRBD2. CDR3 length: 15 residues. Germline V gene lookup returns CDR1 SGHRS and CDR2 YFSETQ. V was pared by 3 bases and J by 6 bases, with 4 bases of the junction left unmatched. CDR3 DNA: TGCGCCAGCAGCTCGGGACTAGCGGGTTTCAATGAGCAGTTCTTC. Protein sequence: CASSSGLAGFNEQFF.

This clone showed up just once. The chain links TRBV6-1 to TRBJ1-4; D unclear. The length of the CDR3 is 15 residues. Deletions cut 7 bases from V and 4 bases from J, with 16 bases between. Germline lookup yields CDR1 MNHNS and CDR2 SASEGT. The CDR3 coding sequence is TGTGCCAGCAAGAGTTCACAGACTATTAATGAAAAACTGTTTTTT. It yields the protein CASKSSQTINEKLFF.

V gene TRBV27 combines with J gene TRBJ2-1; 9 positions agree with TRBD1. The CDR3 extends over 14 amino acids. CDR1 is MNHEY, CDR2 SMNVEV, per germline (reference sequence). Unmatched junction bases numbered 3, after V lost 3 bases and J lost 6 bases. The CDR3 DNA sequence: TGTGCCAGCAGTTTCGGGACAGGGTCCAATGAGCAGTTCTTC. It codes for CASSFGTGSNEQFF.

The CDR3 DNA reads as TGTGCCAGCTCACCCCAATCCTACGAGCAGTACTTC. The encoded protein is CASSPQSYEQYF. The J gene is TRBJ2-7, the V gene TRBV18, with D unresolved. From germline, CDR1 is KGHSH and CDR2 LQKENI. The CDR3 length is 12 residues. The V gene lost 3 bases and the J gene lost 1 base, with 4 bases spanning the gap.

The J gene is TRBJ2-3, the V gene TRBV10-1, with 13 bases matching TRBD2. Germline CDR1 reads WNHNN; CDR2 reads SYGVQD (reference sequence). The CDR3 is 16 residues long. The V segment lost 4 bases and the J segment 7 bases; nucleotides outside the gene matches: 8. The CDR3 DNA follows: TGCGCCAGCAGTGGGGGACTAGCGGGACCTGGGAATACGCAGTATTTT. Encoded protein: CASSGGLAGPGNTQYF.

V is TRBV25-1 and J is TRBJ2-7, with 10 bases lining up with TRBD1. This CDR3 region has 15 residues. CDR1 and CDR2 from the germline V gene are MGHDK and SYGVNS. Germline trimming cut 3 bases from V and 3 bases from J; bases unmatched to any gene: 5. For the CDR3, the DNA is TGTGCCAGCAGTGACCTGGGACAGGGGTACTACGAGCAGTACTTC. Amino acid sequence: CASSDLGQGYYEQYF.

The rearrangement links TRBV19 to TRBJ1-3; weak D call: TRBD1 (6 bases). The CDR3 consists of 15 residues. Germline V gene lookup returns CDR1 LNHDA and CDR2 SQIVND (reference sequence). V lost 8 bases, J lost 1 base, and 15 bases lay in between. The DNA for the CDR3 is TGTGCCAGTGGGATCATACAGGGATCTGGAAACACCATATATTTT. This sequence encodes CASGIIQGSGNTIYF.

This clone was seen once. CDR3 sequence reads: CASSSPEGPEETQYF. The CDR3, as DNA: TGCGCCAGCAGCTCGCCGGAGGGGCCGGAGGAGACCCAGTACTTC. The rearrangement uses TRBV5-1 and TRBJ2-5; tentatively, D is TRBD2 (6 bases). The CDR3 totals 15 residues. The V end was cut by 3 bases, the J end by 5 bases, with 17 bases between. The germline V gene encodes CDR1 SGHRS and CDR2 YFSETQ.

This chain connects TRBV27 to TRBJ2-1; TRBD2 aligns across 9 bases. J was trimmed by 3 bases and V by 7 bases; bases with no gene match: 10. CDR1 is MNHEY and CDR2 is SMNVEV in the germline V gene (reference sequence). CDR3 length equals 16 residues. CDR3 loop: CASNPIAGVNYNEQFF. Written as DNA, the CDR3 is TGTGCCAGCAATCCCATAGCGGGAGTAAACTACAATGAGCAGTTCTTC.

This rearrangement joins TRBV6-4 to TRBJ1-2; 7 nucleotides line up with TRBD1. Germline loops: CDR1 MRHNA, CDR2 SNTAGT. Losses at the gene ends were 3 bases for V and 4 bases for J; bases not matched to a gene: 8. CDR3 size: 15 residues. CDR3 loop: CASSEGPGQLYGYTF. The CDR3 DNA follows: TGTGCCAGCAGTGAGGGGCCGGGACAGCTCTATGGCTACACCTTC.

This clone was seen once. The CDR3 sequence is CASTLGSGKWETQYF. CDR3 sequence (DNA): TGTGCCAGCACCCTGGGTTCAGGGAAATGGGAGACCCAGTACTTC. V and J are TRBV7-8 and TRBJ2-5, with D possibly being TRBD1 (5 bases). Trimming left V 7 bases short and J 5 bases short, with 20 bases between. This CDR3 is 15 amino acids long. Germline loops: CDR1 SGHVS, CDR2 FQNEAQ.

The chain is built from TRBV29-1 and TRBJ1-5, with 10 positions matching TRBD1. The CDR3 loop spans 13 amino acids. Losses at the gene ends were 6 bases for V and 5 bases for J; bases not matched to a gene: 4. CDR1 and CDR2 (germline): SQVTM, ANQGSEA. The DNA of the CDR3 is TGCAGCGTAGGACAGGGGGGGCATCAGCCCCAGCATTTT. The encoded protein is CSVGQGGHQPQHF.

The chain carries TRBV28 and TRBJ2-7, with a possible D match to TRBD2 (6 bases). Trimming took 7 bases from V and 6 from J, leaving 22 bases between them. Germline CDR1 and CDR2: MDHEN and SYDVKM. CDR3 length equals 15 residues. The CDR3 DNA reads as TGTGCCAGCACCCAAAAAGGAGGGCTACCCCGCGAGCAGTACTTC. Its protein is CASTQKGGLPREQYF.